These 28 T cell receptor beta chains originate from one sample sequenced in a study of blood T cell repertoires in COVID-19. The repertoire was sequenced with immunoSEQ multiplex PCR; TCRdb's copy has only in-frame clones and lacks some. The sample carries around 200,000 clones, 85% to 90% recorded once. Sequences were obtained from PBMCs or T cells enriched from blood (not recorded which). These receptors were obtained from a man aged 25-40 years who had recovered from COVID-19.

This chain uses TRBV25-1 with TRBJ1-1; tentative D call: TRBD1 (5 bases). In germline, CDR1 is MGHDK, CDR2 SYGVNS. The CDR3 runs to 14 residues. Trimming cost V 2 bases and J 0 bases, with 7 bases left between them. CDR3 residues: CASSEKGLNTEAFF. The CDR3 DNA is TGTGCCAGCAGTGAAAAGGGGTTGAACACTGAAGCTTTCTTT.

The chain links TRBV6-5 to TRBJ2-7, with 8 bases lining up with TRBD1. The CDR3 extends over 14 amino acids. The V gene end was trimmed by 5 bases and the J gene end by 3 bases; junction bases not matched to a gene: 6. Germline assignment: CDR1 MNHEY and CDR2 SVGAGI. The CDR3, as DNA: TGTGCCAGCAGTAAGACAGGGGCGGACTACGAGCAGTACTTC. Translating it yields CASSKTGADYEQYF.

J is TRBJ2-1 and V is TRBV29-1; the D gene is possibly TRBD2 (5 bases). The germline V gene has CDR1 SQVTM and CDR2 ANQGSEA. The CDR3 totals 12 residues. V was trimmed by 6 bases and J by 7 bases, leaving 13 bases between them. The CDR3 region is CSVWERVNEQFF. CDR3 bases: TGCAGCGTCTGGGAGAGGGTAAATGAGCAGTTCTTC.

The chain uses TRBV6-6 and TRBJ2-7; TRBD2 matches 7 bases. Germline V gives CDR1 MNHNY, CDR2 SVGAGI (reference sequence). The V and J ends lost 6 bases and 5 bases, in that order; junction bases with no gene match: 13. This CDR3 is 15 amino acids long. CDR3 bases: TGTGCCAGCAGAGGAACTAGCGCACAACGCCACGAGCAGTACTTC. Translating it yields CASRGTSAQRHEQYF.

This clone showed up just once. The chain carries TRBV6-5 and TRBJ2-7; a possible D gene is TRBD1 (5 bases). The germline gives CDR1 MNHEY, CDR2 SVGAGI. The CDR3 has 12 residues. The germline V and J ends were trimmed by 5 bases and 7 bases, with 12 bases remaining between them. The CDR3 reads CASSTRAGEQYF. The DNA for the CDR3 is TGTGCCAGCAGTACCAGGGCTGGGGAGCAGTACTTC.

This clone has a single count. The chain couples TRBV5-6 to TRBJ2-7, with D possibly being TRBD1 (6 bases). V lost 4 bases and J lost 2, with 13 bases in between. The CDR3 loop spans 14 amino acids. Germline V gene lookup returns CDR1 SGHDT and CDR2 YYEEEE. The DNA of the CDR3 is TGTGCCAGCAGCAGTTTGGACAGAACCTACGAGCAGTACTTC. Amino acids: CASSSLDRTYEQYF.

This clone was observed a few times. J is TRBJ2-2 and V is TRBV10-1, with TRBD2 matching over 8 bases. The CDR3 covers 16 residues. Trimming took 0 bases from V and 3 from J; bases not matched to a gene: 3. Germline CDR1 WNHNN, CDR2 SYGVQD (reference sequence). CDR3 in amino acids: CASSESASGYTGELFF. The CDR3, as DNA: TGCGCCAGCAGTGAGTCAGCTAGCGGGTACACCGGGGAGCTGTTTTTT.

This chain connects TRBV29-1 to TRBJ2-1; 11 positions agree with TRBD2. This CDR3 contains 15 residues. The germline CDR1 and CDR2 sequences are SQVTM and ANQGSEA. V lost 4 bases and J lost 5; bases outside the gene matches: 7. In nucleotides, the CDR3 is TGCAGCGTTGCCCTGACTAGCGGGGCCGACAATGAGCAGTTCTTC. It encodes CSVALTSGADNEQFF.

The chain recombines TRBV21-1 with TRBJ1-5. TRBV21-1 is deemed a pseudogene. This CDR3 is 13 amino acids long. CDR3 in DNA: TGTGCCAGCAGCAAGGGGGGGTATCAGCCCCAGCATTTT. Translation: CASSKGGYQPQHF.

The chain joins TRBV14 to TRBJ2-1; no clear D gene. Trimming pared 1 base from V and 4 bases from J, leaving 8 bases between. This CDR3 comprises 14 residues. Germline V lookup: CDR1 SGHDN, CDR2 FVKESK. The CDR3 sequence: CASSQAGAYNEQFF. For the CDR3, the DNA is TGTGCCAGCAGCCAAGCCGGAGCGTACAATGAGCAGTTCTTC.

A note on this clone: The sample contains more than one DNA sequence encoding this CDR3. The rearrangement links TRBV27 to TRBJ2-1; D perhaps matches TRBD1 (6 bases). The CDR3 has 13 amino acids. V dropped 0 bases and J dropped 9 bases, with 9 bases sitting between them. The germline gives CDR1 MNHEY, CDR2 SMNVEV (reference sequence). The CDR3 nucleotides are TGTGCCAGCAGTTTATCGCAGGGGAGTGAGCAGTTCTTC. It encodes CASSLSQGSEQFF.

The chain employs TRBV11-2 and TRBJ2-1; the D is unclear. There are 16 residues in the CDR3. V was shortened by 5 bases and J by 8 bases, with 22 bases between the two germline ends. Germline V CDR1 and CDR2: SGHAT, FQNNGV. The CDR3 DNA follows: TGTGCCAGCAGCGCAGGCGTCAGGTCCAATAAATATGAGCAGTTCTTC. It is translated as CASSAGVRSNKYEQFF. The full variable domain, its missing parts supplied by reference TRBV11-2 and TRBJ2-1, is EAGVAQSPRYKIIEKRQSVAFWCNPISGHATLYWYQQILGQGPKLLIQFQNNGVVDDSQLPKDRFSAERLKGVDSTLKIQPAKLEDSAVYLCASSAGVRSNKYEQFFGPGTRLTVL.

The chain combines TRBV5-1 with TRBJ2-3, with 9 nucleotides matching TRBD1. V lost 3 bases, J lost 0 bases, and 2 bases stayed unmatched. This CDR3 has 15 residues. Germline loops: CDR1 SGHRS, CDR2 YFSETQ. DNA of the CDR3: TGCGCCAGCAGCTACAGGGGGCCTAGCACAGATACGCAGTATTTT. Protein product: CASSYRGPSTDTQYF.

The J gene is TRBJ2-1, the V gene TRBV7-6, with TRBD1 matching over 9 bases. Germline V gene lookup returns CDR1 SGHVS and CDR2 FNYEAQ. Germline trimming cut 4 bases from V and 3 bases from J; bases unmatched to any gene: 7. The CDR3 has 16 residues. CDR3 nucleotide sequence: TGTGCCAGCAGCTCCCACAGGGGGCGAGTCTACAATGAGCAGTTCTTC. Its protein is CASSSHRGRVYNEQFF.

The chain carries TRBV6-5 and TRBJ1-6; 8 positions match TRBD1. Germline CDR1 and CDR2: MNHEY and SVGAGI. With V trimmed by 5 bases and J by 8 bases, 5 bases remained unmatched. The CDR3 length is 14 residues. The CDR3 region is CASSRTGKDSPLHF. The DNA for the CDR3 is TGTGCCAGCAGTCGGACAGGGAAGGATTCACCCCTCCACTTT.

This clone was observed a single time. The chain recombines TRBV9 with TRBJ2-7, with 13 nucleotides matching TRBD2. Trimming removed 0 bases from V and 7 bases from J; junction bases left unmatched: 4. The CDR3 contains 15 residues. Germline V lookup: CDR1 SGDLS, CDR2 YYNGEE. The CDR3 here is CASSVGTSGRVEQYF. The CDR3 region has the DNA TGTGCCAGCAGCGTAGGGACTAGCGGGAGAGTTGAGCAGTACTTC.

This chain links TRBV4-1 with TRBJ1-6; TRBD1 aligns across 9 bases. CDR3 length equals 15 residues. The germline CDR1 and CDR2 sequences are MGHRA and YSYEKL. The ends lost 1 base at V and 7 bases at J; junction bases unmatched: 2. The CDR3 bases are TGCGCCAGCAGCCAAGTGGGGACAGGGAATTCACCCCTCCACTTT. Translating gives CASSQVGTGNSPLHF.

J is TRBJ2-7 and V is TRBV27; 9 bases line up with TRBD1. Per the germline V gene, CDR1 is MNHEY and CDR2 is SMNVEV (reference sequence). CDR3 size: 18 residues. The ends lost 5 bases at V and 1 base at J; junction bases unmatched: 15. This CDR3 is CASSPNKPGQGGSYEQYF. CDR3 DNA: TGTGCCAGCAGTCCTAATAAACCGGGACAGGGAGGTTCCTACGAGCAGTACTTC.

The rearrangement joins TRBV5-8 to TRBJ2-2; 8 positions match TRBD1. The CDR3 is 15 residues long. The J segment lost 5 bases and the V segment lost 3 bases, leaving 6 bases of the junction unmatched. Germline lookup yields CDR1 SGHTS and CDR2 YDEGEE. In DNA, the CDR3 is TGTGCCAGCAGCTGGGGTGACAGGGGAACCGGGGAGCTGTTTTTT. Encoded protein: CASSWGDRGTGELFF.

V usage is TRBV5-1 and J usage is TRBJ2-1; the match to TRBD1 covers 10 bases. CDR1 and CDR2 from the germline V gene are SGHRS and YFSETQ. V gave up 1 base and J gave up 7 bases; unmatched junction bases: 5. The CDR3 contains 15 residues. The CDR3 DNA follows: TGCGCCAGCAGCTTGACGCAGGACAGGGGGAATGAGCAGTTCTTC. Its translation: CASSLTQDRGNEQFF.

The chain employs TRBV6-6 and TRBJ2-7; a weak D match, TRBD1 (5 bases). CDR1 MNHNY and CDR2 SVGAGI come from the germline V gene (reference sequence). The CDR3 sequence is 14 residues long. V was trimmed by 5 bases and J by 6 bases, leaving 17 bases between them. CDR3 bases: TGTGCCAGCAGTGTTGGTCAGGGCGGCCGCGAGCAGTACTTC. This gives the protein CASSVGQGGREQYF.

This chain connects TRBV5-3 to TRBJ1-2; tentative D call: TRBD1 (6 bases). TRBV5-3 is given ORF status, its function remaining uncertain. The V end lost 0 bases, the J end lost 5 bases, and 29 bases lay between the germline ends. This CDR3 is 20 amino acids long. CDR3 nucleotides: TGTGCCAGAAGCTTGGGCCCCCTGACAGGTAATCCCCTGAAGCGGTATGGCTACACCTTC. Protein product: CARSLGPLTGNPLKRYGYTF.

The chain joins TRBV28 to TRBJ2-1; TRBD2 is a possible D gene (6 bases). Trimming shortened V by 2 bases and J by 6 bases, and 11 bases separated the two germline ends. CDR1 is MDHEN and CDR2 is SYDVKM in the germline V gene. CDR3 size: 14 residues. As DNA, the CDR3 is TGTGCCAGCAGTTTACTTGGGACTCTCAATGAGCAGTTCTTC. This encodes CASSLLGTLNEQFF.

The chain employs TRBV9 and TRBJ2-1, with 7 positions matching TRBD1. The V gene end was trimmed by 2 bases and the J gene end by 2 bases; junction bases not matched to a gene: 1. CDR3 length: 14 residues. CDR1 is SGDLS, CDR2 YYNGEE, per germline. The CDR3 reads CASSVQGAYNEQFF. DNA of the CDR3: TGTGCCAGCAGCGTTCAGGGGGCCTACAATGAGCAGTTCTTC.

This clone was observed a handful of times. V gene TRBV6-4 combines with J gene TRBJ2-1; 9 bases line up with TRBD2. The ends lost 4 bases at V and 10 bases at J; junction bases unmatched: 2. The CDR3 contains 12 residues. Germline CDR1 reads MRHNA; CDR2 reads SNTAGT. CDR3 sequence (DNA): TGTGCCAGCAGTGCTAGCGGGAACGAGCAGTTCTTC. Amino acids: CASSASGNEQFF.

CDR3: CASSLQGDQPQHF. Here the CDR3 DNA reads TGTGCCAGCAGTCTACAGGGGGATCAGCCCCAGCATTTT. The rearrangement uses TRBV6-6 and TRBJ1-5; TRBD1 agrees at 8 bases. CDR1 MNHNY and CDR2 SVGAGI come from the germline V gene (reference sequence). The trim removed 5 bases at V and 5 bases at J, leaving 2 bases unmatched. There are 13 residues in the CDR3.

The J gene is TRBJ1-2, the V gene TRBV3-1 (or the pseudogene TRBV3-2), with TRBD1 identical over 7 bases. CDR3 length: 18 residues. Germline loops: CDR1 LGHDT, CDR2 YNNKEL (reference sequence). V lost 4 bases to trimming and J lost 2 bases; unmatched junction nucleotides: 16. The CDR3 is CASSPKRGRGNSNYGYTF. CDR3 sequence (DNA): TGTGCCAGCAGCCCGAAGAGGGGGCGGGGTAACAGCAACTATGGCTACACCTTC.

The chain carries TRBV5-4 and TRBJ2-7, with D unresolved. Trimming removed 1 base from V and 2 bases from J, with 10 bases in between. This CDR3 is 14 amino acids long. Germline V CDR1 and CDR2: SGHNT, YYREEE (reference sequence). CDR3 DNA: TGTGCCAGCAGCTTGCCGAAAGCGCCCTACGAGCAGTACTTC. Its translation is CASSLPKAPYEQYF.